This entry describes one TCR beta chain. This sample was taken from a study of blood T cells in healthy people across ages. A sample-barcoded 5' primer and a J-beta primer mix were used in a second PCR of roughly 7 to 12 cycles. TCRdb ran MiXCR on the 5' RACE reads and lists one entry per CDR3 protein. This table has hundreds of thousands of distinct CDR3 sequences, approximately 53% appearing once. Trimming removed 0 bases from V and 2 bases from J; junction bases left unmatched: 5. CDR3 length: 16 residues. Per germline, CDR1 SGHRS and CDR2 YFSETQ. The source of this sequence is a man aged 80 or over in good health. The sequenced sample was blood. J is TRBJ2-5 and V is TRBV5-1; TRBD1 aligns across 9 bases. The CDR3 bases are TGCGCCAGCAGCTTGGGACAGGGGGGCAGTCAAGAGACCCAGTACTTC. Its translation: CASSLGQGGSQETQYF.